This TCR beta chain comes out of a study of shared clonotypes between healthy human individuals. Positive CCR7 selection of CD45RO-negative cells yielded the naive CD8 cells, and terminally differentiated effector memory CD45RA+ cells were excluded. Germline lookup yields CDR1 LNHDA and CDR2 SQIVND (reference sequence). The V end was cut by 5 bases, the J end by 15 bases, with 14 bases between. The CDR3 covers 11 residues. The table came from immunoSEQ multiplex PCR; TCRdb's copy has only in-frame clones and leaves some out. Counted here are some 2.1 million clones, roughly 95% occurring once; the ten biggest clones make up around 1.7%.

This receptor was identified in a man in his late teens or twenties in good health. Some clones in this sample may be carry-over from other donors' samples. The sequenced material came from naive CD8+ T cells from PBMCs. This chain links TRBV19 with TRBJ2-4; the D gene is possibly TRBD2 (6 bases). CDR3 amino acids: CASSVGLFRYF. The DNA for the CDR3 is TGTGCCAGTAGTGTGGGACTCTTTAGGTACTTC.